Detailed here is one TCR beta chain. The record originates from a study of blood T cell repertoires in COVID-19. CDR3 length: 11 amino acids. V shed 3 bases and J shed 9 bases, with 11 bases lying between them. The germline CDR1 and CDR2 sequences are SQVTM and ANQGSEA. Sequenced by immunoSEQ multiplex PCR; TCRdb stores in-frame clones only, minus some. The sample comprises about 200,000 clones, roughly nine tenths of which are singletons, and about 2% rests with the top ten. The receptor was isolated from a woman between 45 and 65 years old with acute or convalescent COVID-19. The chain is built from TRBV29-1 and TRBJ1-2; possibly TRBD1 for D (6 bases). The sequenced material came from peripheral blood. Here the CDR3 reads CSVDRQARYTF. In nucleotides, the CDR3 is TGCAGCGTTGACCGACAGGCTCGCTACACCTTC.